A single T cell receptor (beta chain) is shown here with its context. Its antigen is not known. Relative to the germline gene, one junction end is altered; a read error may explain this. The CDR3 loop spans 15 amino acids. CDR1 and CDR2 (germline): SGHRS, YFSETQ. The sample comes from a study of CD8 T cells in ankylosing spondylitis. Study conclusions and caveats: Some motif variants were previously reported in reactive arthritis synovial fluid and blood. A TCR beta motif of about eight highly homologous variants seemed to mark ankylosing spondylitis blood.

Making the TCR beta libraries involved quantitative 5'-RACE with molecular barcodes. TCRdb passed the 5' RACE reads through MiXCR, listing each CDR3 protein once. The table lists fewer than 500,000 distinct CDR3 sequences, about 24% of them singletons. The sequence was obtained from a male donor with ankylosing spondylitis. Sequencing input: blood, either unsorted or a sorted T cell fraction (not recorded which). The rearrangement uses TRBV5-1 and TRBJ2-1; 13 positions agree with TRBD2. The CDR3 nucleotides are TGTGCCAGCAGTTTAGGACTAGCGGGAGCTAATGAGCAGTTCTTC. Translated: CASSLGLAGANEQFF.